The 15 T cell receptor beta chains below were found in one sample sequenced in a study of radiotherapy plus CTLA-4 blockade in lung cancer. Sequencing was performed with immunoSEQ multiplex PCR; in TCRdb, only in-frame clones are kept and a portion is missing. The profile shows around 40,000 clones, 80% to 90% of them singletons. This sample comprised peripheral blood, obtained from a patient treated with radiotherapy plus ipilimumab. The receptors derive from a human donor with non-small cell lung cancer whose response to radiotherapy plus ipilimumab could not be evaluated.

The rearrangement links TRBV7-2 to TRBJ2-3; no definite D call. The germline V gene encodes CDR1 SGHTA and CDR2 FQGNSA. The CDR3 extends over 10 amino acids. Trimming left V 8 bases short and J 5 bases short, with 5 bases between. The CDR3 loop is CASRGDTQYF. CDR3 in DNA: TGTGCCAGCCGAGGAGATACGCAGTATTTT.

The V call is TRBV6-1, the J call TRBJ2-2; 7 bases line up with TRBD1. V lost 8 bases, J lost 7 bases, and 13 bases stayed unmatched. There are 15 residues in the CDR3. The V gene's germline CDR1 is MNHNS and CDR2 SASEGT. Written as DNA, the CDR3 is TGTGCCAGCTCCCCGAGACAGGGTCAGGTCGGGGAGCTGTTTTTT. Translation gives CASSPRQGQVGELFF.

The chain uses TRBV5-4 and TRBJ1-1; D is uncertain. The germline V and J ends were trimmed by 0 bases and 0 bases, with 9 bases remaining between them. The CDR3 spans 15 residues. Germline CDR1 and CDR2: SGHNT and YYREEE (reference sequence). CDR3 sequence (DNA): TGTGCCAGCAGCTTGGTAGCAGCTATGAACACTGAAGCTTTCTTT. Translated: CASSLVAAMNTEAFF.

The J gene is TRBJ2-5, the V gene TRBV5-1, with TRBD2 matching 8 bases. V trimming: 4 bases; J trimming: 5 bases; junction bases outside the gene matches: 10. The germline V gene has CDR1 SGHRS and CDR2 YFSETQ. This CDR3 spans 15 amino acids. CDR3 sequence (DNA): TGCGCCAGCAGCGCCGGGAGGGGAAAGGCGGAGACCCAGTACTTC. Protein sequence: CASSAGRGKAETQYF.

This chain connects TRBV6-6 to TRBJ1-1; D unresolved. Trimming stripped 5 bases from V and 0 bases from J, with 7 bases between. CDR3 length: 13 residues. Germline CDR1 and CDR2: MNHNY and SVGAGI (reference sequence). CDR3 bases: TGTGCCAGCAGTCCTGGAGTGAACACTGAAGCTTTCTTT. Its translation: CASSPGVNTEAFF.

By share, this clone counts as medium-sized. V and J are TRBV5-1 and TRBJ1-2; a possible D gene is TRBD1 (6 bases). Germline assignment: CDR1 SGHRS and CDR2 YFSETQ. The CDR3 has 15 amino acids. Deletions cut 0 bases from V and 7 bases from J, with 16 bases between. The CDR3 spells CASSLGGTGQPGYTF. Written as DNA, the CDR3 is TGCGCCAGCAGCTTGGGGGGTACGGGACAACCTGGCTACACCTTC.

The gene calls are TRBV29-1 and TRBJ2-2, with D tentatively TRBD1 (5 bases). V was shortened by 5 bases and J by 0 bases, with 10 bases between the two germline ends. The CDR3 runs to 14 residues. Germline CDR1 reads SQVTM; CDR2 reads ANQGSEA. In nucleotides, the CDR3 is TGCAGCGTTCTGAAGGGGACGAACACCGGGGAGCTGTTTTTT. It codes for CSVLKGTNTGELFF.

This clone has more than one count but fewer than ten. The J gene is TRBJ2-1, the V gene TRBV18, with a possible D match to TRBD2 (6 bases). With 2 bases removed from V and 5 bases from J, the gap between germline ends came to 10 bases. Germline V gene data show CDR1 as KGHSH and CDR2 as LQKENI. There are 14 residues in the CDR3. CDR3 sequence (DNA): TGTGCCAGCTCACCAAGGCGCGGGGACAATGAGCAGTTCTTC. Translating it yields CASSPRRGDNEQFF.

The gene calls are TRBV5-1 and TRBJ2-2; maybe TRBD1 (8 bases). The CDR3 contains 15 residues. V lost 5 bases to trimming and J lost 2 bases, with 13 bases between them. The germline V gene encodes CDR1 SGHRS and CDR2 YFSETQ. The CDR3 DNA follows: TGCGCCAGCAGGAGCGGGACAGGCAACACCGGGGAGCTGTTTTTT. Its translation: CASRSGTGNTGELFF.

V gene TRBV28 combines with J gene TRBJ2-2, with 8 bases matching TRBD2. Germline V lookup: CDR1 MDHEN, CDR2 SYDVKM. This CDR3 is built from 16 residues. J lost 1 base, V lost 5 bases, and 6 bases had no gene match. DNA for the CDR3: TGTGCCAGCAGTAATGGGGGACTAGAGAACACCGGGGAGCTGTTTTTT. This sequence encodes CASSNGGLENTGELFF.

The V and J genes are TRBV4-1 and TRBJ2-1; 12 bases line up with TRBD1. The CDR3 contains 17 residues. The ends lost 4 bases at V and 0 bases at J; junction bases unmatched: 4. The V gene's germline CDR1 is MGHRA and CDR2 YSYEKL. The CDR3: CASSPGTGGPSYNEQFF. The CDR3 DNA reads TGCGCCAGCAGCCCCGGGACAGGGGGCCCCTCCTACAATGAGCAGTTCTTC.

The V and J genes are TRBV23-1 and TRBJ2-2; 10 bases line up with TRBD1. Being an ORF, TRBV23-1 has a function that is uncertain. J was trimmed by 3 bases and V by 3 bases; bases with no gene match: 10. The CDR3 sequence is 18 residues long. The CDR3 reads CASSQPSRTGGDTGELFF. The CDR3 DNA is TGCGCCAGCAGTCAGCCCTCCAGGACAGGGGGTGACACCGGGGAGCTGTTTTTT.

The chain joins TRBV5-1 to TRBJ2-1; 8 bases are shared with TRBD2. The trim removed 0 bases at V and 7 bases at J, leaving 6 bases unmatched. CDR1 is SGHRS, CDR2 YFSETQ, per germline. This CDR3 has 15 residues. CDR3 bases: TGCGCCAGCAGCTTGGACTACGGGGGGGGTAATGAGCAGTTCTTC. It is translated as CASSLDYGGGNEQFF.

This rearrangement joins TRBV18 to TRBJ2-3; no clear D. V was shortened by 6 bases and J by 5 bases, with 6 bases between the two germline ends. CDR3 length: 11 amino acids. The germline V gene has CDR1 KGHSH and CDR2 LQKENI. As DNA, the CDR3 is TGTGCCAGCTCCCTCGGAGATACGCAGTATTTT. Translation gives CASSLGDTQYF.

The chain links TRBV7-3 to TRBJ2-5, with 8 bases that match TRBD1. CDR1 and CDR2 (germline): SGHTA, FQGTGA. The CDR3 has 13 residues. Trimming cost V 4 bases and J 4 bases; bases outside gene matches: 2. CDR3 sequence (DNA): TGTGCCAGCAGCTCAGACAGGGGAGAGACCCAGTACTTC. It encodes CASSSDRGETQYF.